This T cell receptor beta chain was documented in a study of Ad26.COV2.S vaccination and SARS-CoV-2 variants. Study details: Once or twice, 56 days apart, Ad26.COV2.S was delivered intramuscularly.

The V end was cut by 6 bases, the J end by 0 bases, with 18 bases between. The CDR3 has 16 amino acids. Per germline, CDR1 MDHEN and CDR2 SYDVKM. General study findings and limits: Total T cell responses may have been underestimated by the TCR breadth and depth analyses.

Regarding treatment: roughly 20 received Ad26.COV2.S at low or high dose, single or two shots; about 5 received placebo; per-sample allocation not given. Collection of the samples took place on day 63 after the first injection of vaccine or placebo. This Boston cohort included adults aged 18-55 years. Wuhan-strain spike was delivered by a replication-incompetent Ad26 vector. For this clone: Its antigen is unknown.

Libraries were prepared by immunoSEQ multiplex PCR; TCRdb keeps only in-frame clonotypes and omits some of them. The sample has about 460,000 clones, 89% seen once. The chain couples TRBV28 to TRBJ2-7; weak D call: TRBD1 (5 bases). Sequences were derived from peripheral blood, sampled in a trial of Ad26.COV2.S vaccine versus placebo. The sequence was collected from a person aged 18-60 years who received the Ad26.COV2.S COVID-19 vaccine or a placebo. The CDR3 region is CASRSPGRASSYEQYF. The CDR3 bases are TGTGCCAGCAGAAGCCCCGGCAGGGCTAGCTCCTACGAGCAGTACTTC.